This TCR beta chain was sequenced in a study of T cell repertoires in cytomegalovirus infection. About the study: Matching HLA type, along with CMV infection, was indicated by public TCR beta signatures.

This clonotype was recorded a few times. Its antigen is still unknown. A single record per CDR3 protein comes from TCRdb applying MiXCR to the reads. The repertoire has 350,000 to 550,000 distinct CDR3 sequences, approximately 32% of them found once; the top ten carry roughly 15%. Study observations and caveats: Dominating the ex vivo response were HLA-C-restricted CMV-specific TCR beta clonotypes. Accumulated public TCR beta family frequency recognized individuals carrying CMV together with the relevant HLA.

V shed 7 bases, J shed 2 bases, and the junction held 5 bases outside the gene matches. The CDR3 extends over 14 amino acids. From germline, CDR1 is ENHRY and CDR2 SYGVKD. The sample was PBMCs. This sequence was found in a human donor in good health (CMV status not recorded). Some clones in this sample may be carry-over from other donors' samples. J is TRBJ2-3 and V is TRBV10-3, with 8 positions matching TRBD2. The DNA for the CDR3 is TGTGCCATCAAGGAGCGGGGGTACACAGATACGCAGTATTTT. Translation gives CAIKERGYTDTQYF.